Below, 2 T cell receptor beta chains from the same sample are listed, as sequenced in a study of immune characterization of retroperitoneal liposarcoma. TCRdb used MiXCR to reprocess the PCR reads, holding one entry per CDR3 protein. The sample consists of around 20,000 distinct CDR3 sequences, 35% to 40% of them appearing once. The specimen was blood. All receptors derive from a male donor with retroperitoneal liposarcoma.

This clonotype has at least ten counts. The chain combines TRBV7-2 with TRBJ2-1; 7 positions agree with TRBD1. The J call may be mistaken, given a closer DNA end match to TRBJ2-7. Germline V gene sequence: CDR1 SGHTA, CDR2 FQGNSA. The CDR3 loop spans 14 amino acids. In DNA, the CDR3 is TGTGCCAGCACAAAAGGGACAGTCTACAATGAGCAGTACTTC. This codes for CASTKGTVYNEQYF.

V is TRBV7-4 and J is TRBJ2-5, with 7 bases fitting TRBD2. Matching the DNA end better, TRBJ2-1 makes the J call doubtful. The CDR3 loop spans 15 amino acids. Germline lookup yields CDR1 SGHVT and CDR2 SQSDAQ. The CDR3: CASSLGTGRAETQFF. CDR3 nucleotide sequence: TGTGCCAGCAGCTTGGGGACTGGGAGGGCAGAGACCCAGTTCTTC.